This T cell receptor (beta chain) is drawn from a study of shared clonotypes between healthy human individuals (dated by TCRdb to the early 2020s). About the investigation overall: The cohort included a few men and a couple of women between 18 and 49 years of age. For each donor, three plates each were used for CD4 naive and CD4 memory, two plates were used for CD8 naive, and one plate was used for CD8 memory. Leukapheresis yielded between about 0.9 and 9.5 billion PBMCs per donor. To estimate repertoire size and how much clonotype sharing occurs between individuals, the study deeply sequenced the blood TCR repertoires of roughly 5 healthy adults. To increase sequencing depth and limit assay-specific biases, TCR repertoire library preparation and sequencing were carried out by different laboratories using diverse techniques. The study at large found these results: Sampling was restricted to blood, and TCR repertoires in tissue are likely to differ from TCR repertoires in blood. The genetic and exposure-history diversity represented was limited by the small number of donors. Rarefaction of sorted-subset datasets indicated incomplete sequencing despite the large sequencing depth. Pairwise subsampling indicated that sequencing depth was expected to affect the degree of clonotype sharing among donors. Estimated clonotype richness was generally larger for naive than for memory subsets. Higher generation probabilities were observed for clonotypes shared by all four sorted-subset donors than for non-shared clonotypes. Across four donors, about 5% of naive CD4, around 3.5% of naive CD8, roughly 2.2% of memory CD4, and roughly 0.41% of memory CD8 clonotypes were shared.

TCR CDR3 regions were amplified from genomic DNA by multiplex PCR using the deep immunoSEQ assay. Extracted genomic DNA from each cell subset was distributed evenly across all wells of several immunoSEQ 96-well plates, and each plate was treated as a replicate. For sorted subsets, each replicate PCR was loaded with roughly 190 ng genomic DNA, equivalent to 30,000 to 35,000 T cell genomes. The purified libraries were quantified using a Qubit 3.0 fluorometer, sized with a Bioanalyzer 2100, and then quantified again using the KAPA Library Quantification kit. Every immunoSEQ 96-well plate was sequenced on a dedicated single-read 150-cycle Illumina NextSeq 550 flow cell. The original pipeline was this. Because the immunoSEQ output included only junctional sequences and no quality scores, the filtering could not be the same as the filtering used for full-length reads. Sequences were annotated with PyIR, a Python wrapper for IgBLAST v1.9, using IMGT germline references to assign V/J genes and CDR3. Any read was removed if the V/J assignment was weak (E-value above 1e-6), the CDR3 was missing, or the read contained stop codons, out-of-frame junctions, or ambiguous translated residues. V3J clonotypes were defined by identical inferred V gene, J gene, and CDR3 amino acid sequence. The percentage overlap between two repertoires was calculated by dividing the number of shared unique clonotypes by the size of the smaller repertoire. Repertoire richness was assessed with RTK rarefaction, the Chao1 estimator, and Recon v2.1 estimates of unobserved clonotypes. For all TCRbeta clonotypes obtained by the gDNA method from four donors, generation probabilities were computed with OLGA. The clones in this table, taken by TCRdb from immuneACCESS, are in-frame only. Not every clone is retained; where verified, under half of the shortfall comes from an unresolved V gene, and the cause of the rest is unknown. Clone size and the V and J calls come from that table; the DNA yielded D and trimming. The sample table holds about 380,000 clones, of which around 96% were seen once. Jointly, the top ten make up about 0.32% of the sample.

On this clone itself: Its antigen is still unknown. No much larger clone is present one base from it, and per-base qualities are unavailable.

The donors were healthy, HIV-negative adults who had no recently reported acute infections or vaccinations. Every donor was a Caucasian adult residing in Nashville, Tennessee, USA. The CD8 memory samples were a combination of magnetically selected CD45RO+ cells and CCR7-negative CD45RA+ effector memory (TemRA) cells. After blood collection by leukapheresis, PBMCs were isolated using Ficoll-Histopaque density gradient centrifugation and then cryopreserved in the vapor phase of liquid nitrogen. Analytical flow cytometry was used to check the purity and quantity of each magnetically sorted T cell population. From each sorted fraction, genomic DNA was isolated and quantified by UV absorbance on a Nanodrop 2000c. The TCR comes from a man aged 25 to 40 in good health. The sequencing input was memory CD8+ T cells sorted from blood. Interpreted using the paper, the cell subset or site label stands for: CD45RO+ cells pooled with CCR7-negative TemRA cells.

The nucleotides read TGTGCCAGCTCACAGGGGGACAACTCCTACGAGCAGTACTTC. This gives the protein CASSQGDNSYEQYF. Rearrangement joined TRBV18 to TRBJ2-7; possibly the D gene is TRBD1, per 6 matching bases. V sheds 4 bases and J sheds 0 bases, leaving 10 bases between their ends. From the germline V gene, CDR1 is KGHSH and CDR2 is LQKENI. The CDR3 goes from the cysteine to the phenylalanine over 14 residues. The CDR3 DNA has 42 bases and is translated from base 1.